Shown below are 8 T cell receptor beta chains from a single sample sequenced in a study of T cell repertoires in cytomegalovirus infection. From the reads, TCRdb called clonotypes with MiXCR, one entry per CDR3 protein. Of roughly 120,000 distinct CDR3 sequences detected, about 30% appear once; the ten largest clones hold roughly three quarters. No antigen has been identified for these receptors. Source: CD8+ T cells from cultured PBMCs, taken from culture after CMV antigen stimulation. All receptors come from a human donor in good health (CMV status not recorded). Some clones in this sample may be carry-over from other donors' samples.

There are a few counts of this clonotype. The chain uses TRBV6-4 and TRBJ2-7; 11 bases align to TRBD1. Germline V gene data show CDR1 as MRHNA and CDR2 as SNTAGT. This CDR3 contains 14 residues. J lost 2 bases, V lost 8 bases, and 5 bases had no gene match. The CDR3 region has the DNA TGTGCCAGCCTATGGGGACAGGGGGCCTACGAGCAGTACTTC. The encoded protein is CASLWGQGAYEQYF.

This clonotype was picked up a small number of times. V usage is TRBV7-9 and J usage is TRBJ1-4, with TRBD1 as a possible D gene (5 bases). CDR1 SEHNR and CDR2 FQNEAQ come from the germline V gene (reference sequence). V lost 3 bases, J lost 8 bases, and 13 bases lay in between. The CDR3 runs 14 residues. CDR3 DNA: TGTGCCAGCAGCTTCGAGGGGTCGGGCGAAAAACTGTTTTTT. It translates to CASSFEGSGEKLFF. Using reference TRBV7-9 and TRBJ1-4 for the parts outside the CDR3, the full variable domain is DTGVSQNPRHKITKRGQNVTFRCDPISEHNRLYWYRQTLGQGPEFLTYFQNEAQLEKSRLLSDRFSAERPKGSFSTLEIQRTEQGDSAMYLCASSFEGSGEKLFFGSGTQLSVL.

The chain employs TRBV19 and TRBJ2-7; 10 positions agree with TRBD1. Germline-derived CDR1 and CDR2 are LNHDA and SQIVND (reference sequence). The CDR3 extends over 15 amino acids. After removal of 1 base from V and 2 bases from J, the junction contained 2 bases not matched to a gene. The CDR3 spells CASSIGQGATYEQYF. CDR3 in DNA: TGTGCCAGTAGTATAGGACAGGGGGCCACCTACGAGCAGTACTTC.

This clonotype has just a few counts. This sequence joins TRBV28 and TRBJ2-5, with D perhaps TRBD1 (5 bases). There are 13 residues in the CDR3. Germline assignment: CDR1 MDHEN and CDR2 SYDVKM. V was clipped by 3 bases and J by 2 bases, with 7 bases between them. The CDR3 coding sequence is TGTGCCAGCAGTTTTCGACAGCAAGAGACCCAGTACTTC. Encoded protein: CASSFRQQETQYF.

This clonotype came up many times. The V and J genes are TRBV11-2 and TRBJ2-5; D remains ambiguous. Germline values: CDR1 SGHAT, CDR2 FQNNGV. The CDR3 contains 12 residues. Trimming stripped 5 bases from V and 5 bases from J, with 9 bases between. The CDR3 loop is CASSPVGETQYF. The CDR3 region has the DNA TGTGCCAGCAGCCCCGTAGGCGAGACCCAGTACTTC.

This clonotype has more than one count but fewer than ten. The rearrangement uses TRBV18 and TRBJ1-1; D remains unclear. The CDR3 extends over 17 amino acids. Trimming shortened V by 0 bases and J by 3 bases, and 17 bases separated the two germline ends. Germline values: CDR1 KGHSH, CDR2 LQKENI. The CDR3 DNA sequence: TGTGCCAGCTCACCACCGCGGAGGATTGGGGTGGACACTGAAGCTTTCTTT. Its translation is CASSPPRRIGVDTEAFF.

This clonotype was recorded at least ten times. The chain's CDR3 is CASSMGTRGDTEAFF. CDR3 coding DNA: TGTGCCAGTAGTATGGGGACCCGAGGGGACACTGAAGCTTTCTTT. V is TRBV19 and J is TRBJ1-1, with D perhaps TRBD1 (5 bases). Trimming stripped 3 bases from V and 3 bases from J, with 14 bases between. The CDR3 is 15 residues long. Germline V lookup: CDR1 LNHDA, CDR2 SQIVND (reference sequence).

This clonotype was counted a few times. V is TRBV19 and J is TRBJ2-5; D not certain. V lost 10 bases and J 0 bases, leaving 15 bases between the germline ends. This CDR3 region has 14 residues. The germline gives CDR1 LNHDA, CDR2 SQIVND (reference sequence). The CDR3 reads CATSQFPDQETQYF. The CDR3 DNA reads TGTGCCACCAGCCAGTTCCCTGACCAAGAGACCCAGTACTTC.